The sequence of this T cell receptor (beta chain) was determined in a study of Ad26.COV2.S vaccination and SARS-CoV-2 variants. The CDR3 covers 15 residues. Trimming at V came to 4 bases and at J to 1 base, leaving 6 bases not matched to a gene. Per germline, CDR1 SGHDT and CDR2 YYEEEE. TCRdb keeps only in-frame clones here, not all; method: immunoSEQ multiplex PCR. The sample contains about 400,000 clones, 75% to 90% of which appear only once. About this clone: Its antigen remains unknown.

Broader study findings: Vaccinated and placebo-treated recipients had similar non-spike TCR breadth. In TCR breadth and depth analyses, total T cell responses may have been underestimated.

Treatment noted: some 20 received Ad26.COV2.S at low or high dose, single or two shots; 5 received placebo; per-sample allocation not given. Sampling occurred on day 63 after the first vaccine or placebo injection. This adult donor, from Boston, was 18-55 years old. The receptor comes from a person aged 18 to 65 who received the Ad26.COV2.S COVID-19 vaccine or a placebo. This chain links TRBV5-6 with TRBJ2-7; 9 bases match TRBD2. This material consisted of peripheral blood, taken in a trial of Ad26.COV2.S vaccine versus placebo. The CDR3 sequence: CASSGDSGGSYEQYF. CDR3 DNA sequence: TGTGCCAGCAGCGGCGACAGCGGGGGGTCCTACGAGCAGTACTTC.